This T cell receptor (beta chain) comes out of a study of cytomegalovirus exposure and HLA in healthy donors. Study context: Among approximately 390 genotyped donors, around 80% fell in the Caucasian-associated ancestry cluster.

Of note for this clone: What it binds is unknown.

The PCR used 60 Vbeta and 13 Jbeta primers. The table came from immunoSEQ multiplex PCR; TCRdb's copy has only in-frame clones and leaves some out. The data show about 180,000 clones, 80% seen once. Germline assignment: CDR1 MNHEY and CDR2 SVGAGI. The CDR3 is made up of 14 amino acids. The trim removed 6 bases at V and 2 bases at J, leaving 5 bases unmatched. Study results and caveats: HLA restriction was apparent for most CMV-associated TCR beta chains in a later analysis. There were about 160 TCR beta chains listed as cytomegalovirus-associated. Presence/absence results assume similar sequencing depth per donor, which may not hold.

The sample was PBMCs. V and J are TRBV6-5 and TRBJ2-3; 7 bases match TRBD2. The sequence came from a girl aged 10-17 years in good health and CMV-seropositive. CDR3 nucleotide sequence: TGTGCCAGCAGCCGGGGGGTATACACAGATACGCAGTATTTT. It encodes CASSRGVYTDTQYF.